What follows are 16 T cell receptor beta chains derived from one specimen sequenced in a study of T cell clones after liver transplantation. Measured with immunoSEQ multiplex PCR; TCRdb has only the in-frame clones, and not every one. The data show roughly 120,000 clones, approximately 90% seen once. Specimen: CD4+ T cells from blood, collected 12 months after liver transplant. The source of these receptors is a human patient who received a liver transplant. Some T cells may possibly be graft donor cells.

V gene TRBV28 combines with J gene TRBJ1-2; D gene unclear. The length of the CDR3 is 13 residues. The germline CDR1 and CDR2 sequences are MDHEN and SYDVKM. V was pared by 6 bases and J by 8 bases, with 16 bases between. The CDR3 is CASSPSLGRGYTF. Written as DNA, the CDR3 is TGTGCCAGCAGCCCCTCGCTAGGACGCGGCTACACCTTC.

The chain combines TRBV21-1 with TRBJ2-7. TRBV21-1 is a documented pseudogene. The CDR3 is 11 amino acids. This CDR3 is CASSWGYEQYF. The CDR3 nucleotides are TGTGCCAGCAGCTGGGGGTACGAGCAGTACTTC.

The V gene is TRBV9, the J gene TRBJ1-5, with D uncertain. CDR1 is SGDLS and CDR2 is YYNGEE in the germline V gene. The length of the CDR3 is 15 residues. Trimming removed 4 bases at V and 6 bases at J, with 17 bases between. CDR3 sequence reads: CASSRNGGMGQPQHF. DNA of the CDR3: TGTGCCAGCAGCAGGAACGGAGGGATGGGTCAGCCCCAGCATTTT.

The chain links TRBV5-4 to TRBJ2-7; no clear D gene. This CDR3 comprises 13 residues. CDR1 and CDR2 from the germline V gene are SGHNT and YYREEE (reference sequence). V was trimmed by 5 bases and J by 7 bases, leaving 16 bases between them. The CDR3 DNA sequence: TGTGCCAGCAGGACTCAAACAATGGGGGAGCAGTACTTC. Its translation is CASRTQTMGEQYF.

V is TRBV7-9 and J is TRBJ2-3; D unclear. The CDR3 consists of 16 residues. The V gene's germline CDR1 is SEHNR and CDR2 FQNEAQ (reference sequence). Trimming removed 1 base from V and 0 bases from J, with 11 bases in between. CDR3 amino acids: CASSLGGSLSTDTQYF. Here the CDR3 DNA reads TGTGCCAGCAGCTTAGGCGGCAGCCTAAGCACAGATACGCAGTATTTT. Complete variable domain (other parts from reference TRBV7-9 and TRBJ2-3): DTGVSQNPRHKITKRGQNVTFRCDPISEHNRLYWYRQTLGQGPEFLTYFQNEAQLEKSRLLSDRFSAERPKGSFSTLEIQRTEQGDSAMYLCASSLGGSLSTDTQYFGPGTRLTVL.

The chain is built from TRBV25-1 and TRBJ2-7; D assignment may be TRBD1 or TRBD2 (5 bases each). The CDR3 length is 16 residues. Germline CDR1 and CDR2: MGHDK and SYGVNS. The V and J ends lost 1 base and 3 bases respectively, with 16 bases between them. CDR3 loop: CASSESFGARIYEQYF. CDR3 DNA: TGTGCCAGCAGTGAATCATTCGGGGCCCGGATCTACGAGCAGTACTTC.

This clone was counted only a few times. The chain carries TRBV18 and TRBJ1-1, with a tentative D call TRBD1 (6 bases). V lost 6 bases and J lost 1, with 18 bases in between. The germline gives CDR1 KGHSH, CDR2 LQKENI. The CDR3 totals 16 residues. CDR3 coding DNA: TGTGCCAGCTCCCCGCTCCGGGACACTACGAACACTGAAGCTTTCTTT. Translation gives CASSPLRDTTNTEAFF.

The chain is built from TRBV5-6 and TRBJ2-3, with unresolved D. The CDR3 sequence is 14 residues long. Germline values: CDR1 SGHDT, CDR2 YYEEEE. Between the trimmed V and J ends, which lost 6 bases and 0 bases, there was a span of 11 bases. CDR3 bases: TGTGCCAGCAAACCCCCCGGGAGCACAGATACGCAGTATTTT. Residues: CASKPPGSTDTQYF. Complete variable domain (other parts from reference TRBV5-6 and TRBJ2-3): DAGVTQSPTHLIKTRGQQVTLRCSPKSGHDTVSWYQQALGQGPQFIFQYYEEEERQRGNFPDRFSGHQFPNYSSELNVNALLLGDSALYLCASKPPGSTDTQYFGPGTRLTVL.

The J gene is TRBJ2-7, the V gene TRBV10-3, with 10 bases lining up with TRBD1. This CDR3 comprises 15 residues. Per the germline V gene, CDR1 is ENHRY and CDR2 is SYGVKD. The J segment lost 11 bases and the V segment lost 6 bases, leaving 16 bases of the junction unmatched. The CDR3 sequence: CAISPEGDRGPREYF. The CDR3 DNA follows: TGTGCCATCAGCCCGGAGGGGGACAGGGGTCCTAGGGAGTACTTC.

This clone was detected once. CDR3 region: CASNPNLGERGQETQYF. Written as DNA, the CDR3 is TGTGCCAGCAACCCCAACTTAGGGGAGCGGGGCCAAGAGACCCAGTACTTC. The chain employs TRBV28 and TRBJ2-5; TRBD2 matches 7 bases. The CDR3 contains 17 residues. V was clipped by 7 bases and J by 1 base; unmatched bases: 15. In germline, CDR1 is MDHEN, CDR2 SYDVKM.

V is TRBV5-4 and J is TRBJ1-2, with 9 bases matching TRBD1. The CDR3 runs to 15 residues. Germline V gives CDR1 SGHNT, CDR2 YYREEE (reference sequence). The trim removed 4 bases at V and 8 bases at J, leaving 12 bases unmatched. The CDR3 sequence is CASSEKDRGIRGYTF. In DNA form, the CDR3 reads TGTGCCAGCAGCGAGAAGGACAGGGGAATAAGAGGCTACACCTTC.

This clone was recorded a few times. The CDR3 nucleotides read TGTGCCAGCAGATCGAGGGGGCGGAACACTGAAGCTTTCTTT. It encodes CASRSRGRNTEAFF. This chain uses TRBV6-5 with TRBJ1-1, with 7 bases that match TRBD1. The V gene's germline CDR1 is MNHEY and CDR2 SVGAGI. V shed 6 bases and J 1 base; nucleotides not matched to a gene: 5. This CDR3 has 14 amino acids.

The CDR3: CASRPRTSALNSNEQFF. For the CDR3, the DNA is TGTGCCAGCAGGCCGAGGACTAGCGCTCTCAATAGCAATGAGCAGTTCTTC. The rearrangement links TRBV2 to TRBJ2-1; 9 bases align to TRBD2. V lost 6 bases, J lost 6 bases, and 15 bases stayed unmatched. The CDR3 totals 17 residues. Looked up from germline, CDR1 is SNHLY and CDR2 is FYNNEI.

The V and J genes are TRBV4-2 and TRBJ2-4; no clear D. The V end lost 1 base, the J end lost 1 base, and 5 bases lay between the germline ends. CDR3 length: 14 residues. Germline V lookup: CDR1 LGHNA, CDR2 YNFKEQ. This CDR3 reads CASSQGRAKNIQYF. CDR3 bases: TGTGCCAGCAGCCAAGGCCGGGCCAAAAACATTCAGTACTTC.

The chain employs TRBV7-9 and TRBJ2-1; TRBD2 matches 14 bases. The V gene's germline CDR1 is SEHNR and CDR2 FQNEAQ (reference sequence). J gave up 3 bases and V 4 bases, and 5 bases lay outside the gene matches. The length of the CDR3 is 17 residues. The CDR3 coding sequence is TGTGCCAGCAGCTCGGGGGGACTAGCGGGAGACTACAATGAGCAGTTCTTC. Protein sequence: CASSSGGLAGDYNEQFF. Full variable domain (missing parts from reference TRBV7-9 and TRBJ2-1): DTGVSQNPRHKITKRGQNVTFRCDPISEHNRLYWYRQTLGQGPEFLTYFQNEAQLEKSRLLSDRFSAERPKGSFSTLEIQRTEQGDSAMYLCASSSGGLAGDYNEQFFGPGTRLTVL.

The V and J genes are TRBV11-1 and TRBJ2-7; perhaps TRBD2 as D (6 bases). Germline lookup yields CDR1 SGHAT and CDR2 FQDESV (reference sequence). The V end lost 6 bases, the J end lost 3 bases, and 18 bases lay between the germline ends. The CDR3 is 15 amino acids. The CDR3 is CASRPRAGGDYEQYF. CDR3 sequence (DNA): TGTGCCAGCAGGCCCCGGGCCGGGGGAGACTACGAGCAGTACTTC. Full variable domain (outside the CDR3, taken from reference TRBV11-1 and TRBJ2-7): EAEVAQSPRYKITEKSQAVAFWCDPISGHATLYWYRQILGQGPELLVQFQDESVVDDSQLPKDRFSAERLKGVDSTLKIQPAELGDSAMYLCASRPRAGGDYEQYFGPGTRLTVT.